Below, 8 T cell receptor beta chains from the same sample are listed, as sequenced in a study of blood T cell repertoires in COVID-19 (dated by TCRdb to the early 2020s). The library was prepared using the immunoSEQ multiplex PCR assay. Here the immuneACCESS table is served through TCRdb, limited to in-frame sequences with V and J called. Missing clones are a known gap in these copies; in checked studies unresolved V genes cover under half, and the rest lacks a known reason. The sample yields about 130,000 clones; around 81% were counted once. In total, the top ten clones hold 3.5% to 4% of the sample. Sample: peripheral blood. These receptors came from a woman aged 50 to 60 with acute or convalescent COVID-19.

CDR3 DNA: TGTGCCAGCAGCCCCCGGACTAGTTACGAGCAGTACTTC. It yields the protein CASSPRTSYEQYF. The rearrangement links TRBV7-6 to TRBJ2-7; 7 bases match TRBD2. CDR1 is SGHVS, CDR2 FNYEAQ, per germline. The V and J ends lost 5 bases and 4 bases, in that order; junction bases with no gene match: 5. The CDR3 has 13 residues.

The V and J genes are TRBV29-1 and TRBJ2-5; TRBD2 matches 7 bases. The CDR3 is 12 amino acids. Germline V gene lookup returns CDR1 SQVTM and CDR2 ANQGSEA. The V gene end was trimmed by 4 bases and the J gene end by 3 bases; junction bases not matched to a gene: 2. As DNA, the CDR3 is TGCAGCGTTGCAGGACTAGAAGAGACCCAGTACTTC. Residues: CSVAGLEETQYF.

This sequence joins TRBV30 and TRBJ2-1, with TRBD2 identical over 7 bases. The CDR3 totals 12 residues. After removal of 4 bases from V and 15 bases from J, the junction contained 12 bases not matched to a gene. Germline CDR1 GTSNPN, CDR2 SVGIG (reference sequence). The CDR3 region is CAWIRAGALLFF. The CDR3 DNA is TGTGCCTGGATCCGGGCGGGAGCCTTGCTGTTCTTC.

The CDR3 protein is CASSLFSMGTGVDGELFF. In nucleotides, the CDR3 is TGTGCCAGCAGCTTATTTTCAATGGGGACAGGGGTTGACGGGGAGCTGTTTTTT. The chain employs TRBV11-2 and TRBJ2-2, with TRBD1 identical over 10 bases. The ends lost 2 bases at V and 7 bases at J; junction bases unmatched: 13. This CDR3 has 18 residues. Germline lookup yields CDR1 SGHAT and CDR2 FQNNGV.

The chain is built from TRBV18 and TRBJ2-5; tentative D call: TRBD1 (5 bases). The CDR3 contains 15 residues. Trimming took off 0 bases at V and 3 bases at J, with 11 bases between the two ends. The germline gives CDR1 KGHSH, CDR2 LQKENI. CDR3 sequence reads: CASSPPSGPEETQYF. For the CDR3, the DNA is TGTGCCAGCTCACCACCGTCAGGGCCCGAAGAGACCCAGTACTTC. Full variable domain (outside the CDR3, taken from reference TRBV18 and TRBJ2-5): NAGVMQNPRHLVRRRGQEARLRCSPMKGHSHVYWYRQLPEEGLKFMVYLQKENIIDESGMPKERFSAEFPKEGPSILRIQQVVRGDSAAYFCASSPPSGPEETQYFGPGTRLLVL.

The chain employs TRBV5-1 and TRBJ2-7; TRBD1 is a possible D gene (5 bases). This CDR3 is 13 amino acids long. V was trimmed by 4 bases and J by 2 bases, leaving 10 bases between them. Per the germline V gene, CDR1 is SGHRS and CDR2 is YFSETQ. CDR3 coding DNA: TGCGCCAGCAGCCCACAGGTGACCTACGAGCAGTACTTC. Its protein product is CASSPQVTYEQYF. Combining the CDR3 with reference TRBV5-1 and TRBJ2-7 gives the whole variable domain KAGVTQTPRYLIKTRGQQVTLSCSPISGHRSVSWYQQTPGQGLQFLFEYFSETQRNKGNFPGRFSGRQFSNSRSEMNVSTLELGDSALYLCASSPQVTYEQYFGPGTRLTVT.

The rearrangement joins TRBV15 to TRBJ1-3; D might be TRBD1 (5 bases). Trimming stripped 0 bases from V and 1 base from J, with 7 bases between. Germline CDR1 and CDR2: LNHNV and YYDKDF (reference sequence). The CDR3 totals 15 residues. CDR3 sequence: CATSRDRTSGNTIYF. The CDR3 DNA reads TGTGCCACCAGCAGAGATAGGACATCTGGAAACACCATATATTTT.

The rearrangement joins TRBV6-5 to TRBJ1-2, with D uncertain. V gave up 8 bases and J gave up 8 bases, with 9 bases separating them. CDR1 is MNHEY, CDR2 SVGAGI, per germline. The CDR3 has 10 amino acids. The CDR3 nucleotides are TGTGCCAGCGTCCTAGAAGGCTACACCTTC. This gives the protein CASVLEGYTF.